The 21 T cell receptor beta chains given below trace back to one sample, sequenced in a study of T cell changes during pregnancy in multiple sclerosis. This table comes from immunoSEQ multiplex PCR, and its TCRdb copy is limited to in-frame clones, with some not included. The data contain 85,000 to 95,000 clones, roughly 91% of them singletons. The input for sequencing was peripheral blood, taken after pregnancy. The origin of the receptors is a female donor in good health, enrolled as a control in a pregnancy study.

This clone has only a few counts. CDR3 loop: CASSLTPHSPLHF. In DNA form, the CDR3 reads TGTGCCAGCAGCTTGACACCGCATTCACCCCTCCACTTT. The chain has TRBV11-2 and TRBJ1-6, with D uncertain. V shed 3 bases and J shed 8 bases, with 8 bases lying between them. CDR1 is SGHAT, CDR2 FQNNGV, per germline. The CDR3 has 13 residues.

V is TRBV5-1 and J is TRBJ1-1, with TRBD1 as a possible D gene (5 bases). V was pared by 4 bases and J by 8 bases, with 18 bases between. Germline V lookup: CDR1 SGHRS, CDR2 YFSETQ. The CDR3 length is 14 residues. The CDR3 sequence: CASSPDFGGTEAFF. DNA of the CDR3: TGCGCCAGCAGCCCCGACTTCGGGGGAACCGAAGCTTTCTTT. Filled out from reference TRBV5-1 and TRBJ1-1, the complete variable domain reads KAGVTQTPRYLIKTRGQQVTLSCSPISGHRSVSWYQQTPGQGLQFLFEYFSETQRNKGNFPGRFSGRQFSNSRSEMNVSTLELGDSALYLCASSPDFGGTEAFFGQGTRLTVV.

The V gene is TRBV30, the J gene TRBJ2-1; D may be TRBD1 (7 bases). Germline V CDR1 and CDR2: GTSNPN, SVGIG (reference sequence). With 7 bases removed from V and 8 bases from J, the gap between germline ends came to 18 bases. The CDR3 runs 13 residues. Written as DNA, the CDR3 is TGTGCCTCCGCGGGGCAGGGGGTCGATGAGCAGTTCTTC. It is translated as CASAGQGVDEQFF. The full variable domain, with the rest looked up from reference TRBV30 and TRBJ2-1, is SQTIHQWPATLVQPVGSPLSLECTVEGTSNPNLYWYRQAAGRGLQLLFYSVGIGQISSEVPQNLSASRPQDRQFILSSKKLLLSDSGFYLCASAGQGVDEQFFGPGTRLTVL.

The J gene is TRBJ2-3, the V gene TRBV28, with 9 bases matching TRBD2. This CDR3 comprises 15 residues. Germline-derived CDR1 and CDR2 are MDHEN and SYDVKM. The trim removed 3 bases at V and 5 bases at J, leaving 6 bases unmatched. CDR3 in amino acids: CASSLLSGGQDTQYF. DNA for the CDR3: TGTGCCAGCAGTTTGCTTAGCGGGGGACAAGATACGCAGTATTTT.

The V call is TRBV6-6, the J call TRBJ1-1; D is perhaps TRBD1 (6 bases). The CDR3 has 11 residues. V lost 4 bases and J 8 bases, leaving 8 bases between the germline ends. Germline values: CDR1 MNHNY, CDR2 SVGAGI (reference sequence). CDR3 loop: CASSSTGEAFF. CDR3 DNA: TGTGCCAGCAGTTCTACAGGGGAAGCTTTCTTT.

The chain employs TRBV18 and TRBJ2-7; a weak D match, TRBD2 (6 bases). With 4 bases removed from V and 3 bases from J, the gap between germline ends came to 16 bases. There are 15 residues in the CDR3. The germline V gene has CDR1 KGHSH and CDR2 LQKENI. The CDR3 is CASSQGDGGFYEQYF. DNA of the CDR3: TGTGCCAGCTCACAAGGGGACGGAGGGTTCTACGAGCAGTACTTC.

In its sample, this clone was seen once. The V gene is TRBV18, the J gene TRBJ2-2; possibly TRBD1 for D (6 bases). The CDR3 totals 15 residues. CDR1 KGHSH and CDR2 LQKENI come from the germline V gene. V gave up 5 bases and J gave up 2 bases, with 12 bases separating them. The CDR3 DNA reads as TGTGCCAGCTCAGAACAGGGCAGTAACACCGGGGAGCTGTTTTTT. Amino acids: CASSEQGSNTGELFF.

V is TRBV6-5 and J is TRBJ2-3; unclear D gene. The CDR3 consists of 12 residues. The V and J ends lost 6 bases and 0 bases respectively, with 4 bases between them. From germline, CDR1 is MNHEY and CDR2 SVGAGI. CDR3 in DNA: TGTGCCAGCAGAGCTAGCACAGATACGCAGTATTTT. This gives the protein CASRASTDTQYF.

The chain is built from TRBV27 and TRBJ2-1; 10 bases are shared with TRBD2. Germline-derived CDR1 and CDR2 are MNHEY and SMNVEV (reference sequence). The ends lost 0 bases at V and 7 bases at J; junction bases unmatched: 3. CDR3 size: 15 residues. CDR3 sequence: CASSLSAGGPNEQFF. For the CDR3, the DNA is TGTGCCAGCAGTTTATCAGCGGGGGGGCCAAATGAGCAGTTCTTC.

The DNA for the CDR3 is TGTGCCAGCAGCTTAGAGGGGGGGGGCGGTACAGATACGCAGTATTTT. It is translated as CASSLEGGGGTDTQYF. The V gene is TRBV9, the J gene TRBJ2-3, with D possibly matching TRBD2 (7 bases). Germline V lookup: CDR1 SGDLS, CDR2 YYNGEE. The CDR3 covers 16 residues. V shed 4 bases and J shed 3 bases, with 18 bases lying between them.

This chain links TRBV19 with TRBJ1-4; tentatively, D is TRBD1 (5 bases). Germline CDR1 reads LNHDA; CDR2 reads SQIVND (reference sequence). Trimming took 3 bases from V and 7 from J, leaving 15 bases between them. There are 15 residues in the CDR3. CDR3 sequence: CASSIRQTIGEKLFF. CDR3 DNA: TGTGCCAGTAGTATTCGACAGACCATCGGTGAAAAACTGTTTTTT.

The rearrangement joins TRBV28 to TRBJ2-2; 8 bases are a match to TRBD2. Looked up from germline, CDR1 is MDHEN and CDR2 is SYDVKM. Trimming removed 2 bases from V and 6 bases from J; junction bases left unmatched: 8. The CDR3 spans 16 residues. CDR3 sequence: CASSLNGGAGAGELFF. CDR3 DNA sequence: TGTGCCAGCAGTTTAAACGGGGGGGCCGGAGCCGGGGAGCTGTTTTTT. The whole variable domain, filled in from reference TRBV28 and TRBJ2-2, reads DVKVTQSSRYLVKRTGEKVFLECVQDMDHENMFWYRQDPGLGLRLIYFSYDVKMKEKGDIPEGYSVSREKKERFSLILESASTNQTSMYLCASSLNGGAGAGELFFGEGSRLTVL.

The chain joins TRBV29-1 to TRBJ1-2, with 9 bases lining up with TRBD1. Germline-derived CDR1 and CDR2 are SQVTM and ANQGSEA. The CDR3 loop spans 14 amino acids. Trimming removed 5 bases from V and 6 bases from J; junction bases left unmatched: 10. CDR3 region: CSVLLTGGTNGYTF. DNA for the CDR3: TGCAGCGTTCTCCTGACAGGGGGGACGAATGGCTACACCTTC.

The table lists this clone with a count of one. The rearrangement uses TRBV5-1 and TRBJ1-1; D unresolved. The CDR3 sequence is 15 residues long. V lost 0 bases to trimming and J lost 0 bases, with 9 bases between them. Germline values: CDR1 SGHRS, CDR2 YFSETQ. This CDR3 reads CASSLGSVMNTEAFF. CDR3 bases: TGCGCCAGCAGCTTGGGGAGTGTCATGAACACTGAAGCTTTCTTT.

The count of this clone is one. J is TRBJ1-1 and V is TRBV9; D unclear. This CDR3 is built from 16 residues. Trimming removed 3 bases from V and 4 bases from J, with 19 bases in between. CDR1 is SGDLS, CDR2 YYNGEE, per germline. DNA for the CDR3: TGTGCCAGCAGCGCAGGAGGCGGGAGTAGGTTCACTGAAGCTTTCTTT. This codes for CASSAGGGSRFTEAFF.

Only one count was recorded for this clone. This chain links TRBV2 with TRBJ2-5; the match to TRBD1 covers 9 bases. The DNA end favors TRBJ2-7, so the J call may be wrong. CDR3 length: 15 amino acids. The germline V gene encodes CDR1 SNHLY and CDR2 FYNNEI. CDR3 sequence: CASSIPGQGGYEQYF. The CDR3 DNA is TGTGCCAGCAGCATACCGGGACAGGGTGGCTACGAGCAGTACTTC.

The V gene is TRBV10-3, the J gene TRBJ1-4; a possible D gene is TRBD1 (6 bases). The length of the CDR3 is 12 residues. V was pared by 10 bases and J by 7 bases, with 13 bases between. Germline V lookup: CDR1 ENHRY, CDR2 SYGVKD. CDR3 DNA: TGTGCCACTTCAGGGGCGGCTGAAAAACTGTTTTTT. Its protein is CATSGAAEKLFF.

The V gene is TRBV5-1, the J gene TRBJ2-2, with 9 bases aligning to TRBD1. CDR3 size: 16 residues. V dropped 0 bases and J dropped 5; count of bases not matched to a gene: 5. Germline lookup yields CDR1 SGHRS and CDR2 YFSETQ. The CDR3, as DNA: TGCGCCAGCAGCTTGGAGGGGACAGGGTGGACCGGGGAGCTGTTTTTT. Amino acids: CASSLEGTGWTGELFF. The full variable domain, rest sourced from reference TRBV5-1 and TRBJ2-2, is KAGVTQTPRYLIKTRGQQVTLSCSPISGHRSVSWYQQTPGQGLQFLFEYFSETQRNKGNFPGRFSGRQFSNSRSEMNVSTLELGDSALYLCASSLEGTGWTGELFFGEGSRLTVL.

The rearrangement uses TRBV19 and TRBJ1-2; D possibly corresponds to TRBD1 (5 bases). This CDR3 comprises 14 residues. Germline CDR1 LNHDA, CDR2 SQIVND (reference sequence). V lost 5 bases and J 5 bases, leaving 15 bases between the germline ends. The CDR3, as DNA: TGTGCCAGTAGTCCGCGGGGGTCCCAGTATGGCTACACCTTC. It codes for CASSPRGSQYGYTF.

J is TRBJ2-2 and V is TRBV19; a possible D gene is TRBD1 (5 bases). Germline V CDR1 and CDR2: LNHDA, SQIVND (reference sequence). The CDR3 spans 15 residues. V lost 5 bases, J lost 1 base, and 11 bases lay in between. The CDR3 reads CASSFDRVNTGELFF. CDR3 nucleotide sequence: TGTGCCAGTAGTTTCGACAGAGTGAACACCGGGGAGCTGTTTTTT.

This clone was recorded once. The genes are TRBV7-9 and TRBJ2-5; 11 bases line up with TRBD1. CDR1 and CDR2 from the germline V gene are SEHNR and FQNEAQ (reference sequence). The J segment lost 1 base and the V segment lost 1 base, leaving 2 bases of the junction unmatched. The CDR3 is 16 residues long. The CDR3: CASSLGTGGPQETQYF. The CDR3 coding sequence is TGTGCCAGCAGCTTAGGGACAGGGGGCCCCCAAGAGACCCAGTACTTC.